One sample yielded the 3 T cell receptor beta chains listed below, sequenced in a study of identical twins. MiXCR was run by TCRdb on the 5' RACE reads, yielding one entry per CDR3 protein. The sample lists roughly 18,000 distinct CDR3 sequences, 69% occurring once. The source material was memory (CD45RO+) T cells sorted from blood. The receptors here all came from a woman between 18 and 29 years old in good health. This table probably holds off-target reads from a library built for another chain.

This chain joins TRBV6-2 or TRBV6-3 and TRBJ1-1, with D possibly matching TRBD1 (5 bases). V dropped 5 bases and J dropped 1 base, with 11 bases sitting between them. There are 14 residues in the CDR3. In germline, CDR1 is MNHEY, CDR2 SVGEGT. The CDR3 region has the DNA TGTGCCAGCAGTCCCGCGGGGCGGAACACTGAAGCTTTCTTT. It codes for CASSPAGRNTEAFF.

The rearrangement uses TRBV28 and TRBJ2-1, with 7 bases that match TRBD2. The CDR3 is 13 amino acids. The ends lost 7 bases at V and 3 bases at J; junction bases unmatched: 3. From germline, CDR1 is MDHEN and CDR2 SYDVKM. The CDR3: CASMASGYNEQFF. Written as DNA, the CDR3 is TGTGCCAGCATGGCTAGCGGCTACAATGAGCAGTTCTTC.

The chain has TRBV30 and TRBJ2-3; TRBD2 might be the D (6 bases). From germline, CDR1 is GTSNPN and CDR2 SVGIG (reference sequence). The CDR3 has 15 amino acids. Trimming cost V 0 bases and J 4 bases, with 14 bases left between them. CDR3 nucleotide sequence: TGTGCCTGGAGTGTGCGCCGGGAGTGGGCAGATACGCAGTATTTT. Its translation is CAWSVRREWADTQYF.